This T cell receptor beta chain stems from a study of identical twins. Study-level points and caveats: The authors drew conclusions from cross-sectional statistical analysis rather than following the same donors.

One entry per CDR3 protein, called by TCRdb with MiXCR from the 5' RACE reads. Of under 250,000 distinct CDR3 sequences listed, 6% to 8% were seen once; the top ten hold 5.4%. Notes on this clonotype: What it binds is unknown.

The CDR3 is made up of 13 amino acids. The germline V gene has CDR1 MNHEY and CDR2 SVGAGI. Trimming pared 2 bases from V and 5 bases from J, leaving 10 bases between. The sample also formed part of further work on yellow fever vaccine responses in identical twins. That paper adds: After vaccination, twins' T cell response reportedly seemed partly convergent, partly personalized.

This TCR was recovered from a woman younger than 30 in good health. Sequencing used CD8+ T cells sorted from blood. The V call is TRBV6-5, the J call TRBJ2-7; D perhaps matches TRBD2 (5 bases). The CDR3 nucleotides are TGTGCCAGCAGTTACGGGAGAAGGAACGAGCAGTACTTC. Translated, it gives CASSYGRRNEQYF.